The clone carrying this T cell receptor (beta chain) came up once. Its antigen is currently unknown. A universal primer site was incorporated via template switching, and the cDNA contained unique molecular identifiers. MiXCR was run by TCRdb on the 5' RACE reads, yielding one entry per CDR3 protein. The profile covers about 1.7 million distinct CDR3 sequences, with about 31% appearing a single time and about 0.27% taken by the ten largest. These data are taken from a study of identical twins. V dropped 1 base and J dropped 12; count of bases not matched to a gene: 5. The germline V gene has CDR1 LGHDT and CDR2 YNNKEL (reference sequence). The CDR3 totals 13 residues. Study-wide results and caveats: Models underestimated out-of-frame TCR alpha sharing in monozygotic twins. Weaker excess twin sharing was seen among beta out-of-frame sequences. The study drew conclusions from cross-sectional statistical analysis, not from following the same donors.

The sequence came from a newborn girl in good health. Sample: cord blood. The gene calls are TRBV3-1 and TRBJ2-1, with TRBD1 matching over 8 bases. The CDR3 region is CASSQGSGTGQFF. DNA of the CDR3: TGTGCCAGCAGCCAAGGGTCCGGGACAGGGCAGTTCTTC.